The 9 T cell receptor beta chains in this list originate from one sample, sequenced in a study of molecular identifiers for immune sequencing clone quantification. A single record per CDR3 protein comes from TCRdb applying MiXCR to the PCR reads. The sample carries 30,000 to 45,000 distinct CDR3 sequences, less than 20% recorded once. The sequenced sample was naive CD8+ T cells from blood, with Jurkat cell RNA spiked in. Subset noted: FACS-sorted CD8+CD4-CCR7+CD45RA+ naive T cells. The source of these receptors is a human donor in good health. Some libraries in this study had Jurkat cell RNA spiked in.

Note on this clonotype: A much larger clone is a single base away; this may be a read error. V gene TRBV6-6 combines with J gene TRBJ2-7; 7 positions match TRBD1. Germline V gives CDR1 MNHNY, CDR2 SVGAGI (reference sequence). CDR3 length: 13 residues. CDR3 residues: CTSHTGALYEQYF. In nucleotides, the CDR3 is TGTACCAGCCACACAGGGGCCCTCTACGAGCAGTACTTC.

The chain couples TRBV25-1 to TRBJ2-4, with a tentative D call TRBD1 (5 bases). Trimming stripped 1 base from V and 8 bases from J, with 15 bases between. CDR1 and CDR2 (germline): MGHDK, SYGVNS. CDR3 length equals 15 residues. The CDR3, as DNA: TGTGCCAGCAGTGAATTAGGGGTTAGTAGGGACATTCAGTACTTC. Residues: CASSELGVSRDIQYF.

This clonotype has ten or more counts. The chain links TRBV20-1 to TRBJ1-2; D might be TRBD1 (5 bases). V lost 2 bases, J lost 3 bases, and 10 bases lay in between. The germline CDR1 and CDR2 sequences are DFQATT and SNEGSKA (reference sequence). The CDR3 contains 13 residues. CDR3 sequence (DNA): TGCAGTGCTAGATGGCTACAGGACTATGGCTACACCTTC. Encoded protein: CSARWLQDYGYTF.

This clonotype has ten or more counts. This chain links TRBV13 with TRBJ1-5; possible D gene TRBD1, 6 bases. This CDR3 spans 12 amino acids. Trimming left V 5 bases short and J 7 bases short, with 9 bases between. CDR1 is PRHDT, CDR2 FYEKMQ, per germline (reference sequence). The CDR3 DNA sequence: TGTGCCAGCAGCGAAGGGGGGCAGCCCCAGCATTTT. It translates to CASSEGGQPQHF.

This chain connects TRBV9 to TRBJ1-1, with D unclear. The germline V gene encodes CDR1 SGDLS and CDR2 YYNGEE. V was clipped by 0 bases and J by 0 bases, with 6 bases between them. The CDR3 totals 14 residues. The CDR3 coding sequence is TGTGCCAGCAGCGTAGGACTCCTGAACACTGAAGCTTTCTTT. It is translated as CASSVGLLNTEAFF. Drawing the rest from reference TRBV9 and TRBJ1-1, the complete variable domain is DSGVTQTPKHLITATGQRVTLRCSPRSGDLSVYWYQQSLDQGLQFLIQYYNGEERAKGNILERFSAQQFPDLHSELNLSSLELGDSALYFCASSVGLLNTEAFFGQGTRLTVV.

This clonotype was seen many times. The chain employs TRBV7-6 and TRBJ2-7; 11 bases map to TRBD2. CDR1 SGHVS and CDR2 FNYEAQ come from the germline V gene. This CDR3 has 16 residues. The J segment lost 4 bases and the V segment lost 5 bases, leaving 10 bases of the junction unmatched. In DNA, the CDR3 is TGTGCCAGCAGCCCCTCCAGACTAGCGGGACAGTACGAGCAGTACTTC. Its translation is CASSPSRLAGQYEQYF.

The CDR3: CASSQVGGTDTQYF. The DNA for the CDR3 is TGTGCCAGCAGCCAAGTTGGCGGCACAGATACGCAGTATTTT. V usage is TRBV14 and J usage is TRBJ2-3; no clear D. V dropped 1 base and J dropped 1 base, with 6 bases sitting between them. The CDR3 is made up of 14 amino acids. Germline V lookup: CDR1 SGHDN, CDR2 FVKESK. Complete variable domain (other parts from reference TRBV14 and TRBJ2-3): EAGVTQFPSHSVIEKGQTVTLRCDPISGHDNLYWYRRVMGKEIKFLLHFVKESKQDESGMPNNRFLAERTGGTYSTLKVQPAELEDSGVYFCASSQVGGTDTQYFGPGTRLTVL.

This clonotype was observed at least ten times. The chain couples TRBV11-2 to TRBJ1-4, with D maybe TRBD1 (5 bases). There are 14 residues in the CDR3. Germline V gives CDR1 SGHAT, CDR2 FQNNGV. V was cut by 0 bases and J by 13 bases, with 15 bases left in between. CDR3 DNA: TGTGCCAGCAGCTTAGATCTCGGGGGGTCCGGACTGTTTTTT. Amino acids: CASSLDLGGSGLFF.

This clonotype came up many times. V and J are TRBV20-1 and TRBJ2-3; TRBD2 is a possible D gene (5 bases). The V gene lost 1 base and the J gene lost 3 bases, with 14 bases spanning the gap. Per germline, CDR1 DFQATT and CDR2 SNEGSKA (reference sequence). The CDR3 length is 15 residues. The CDR3 nucleotides read TGCAGTGCTAGAGGGGGTTATAGCGTAACAGATACGCAGTATTTT. Its protein product is CSARGGYSVTDTQYF.